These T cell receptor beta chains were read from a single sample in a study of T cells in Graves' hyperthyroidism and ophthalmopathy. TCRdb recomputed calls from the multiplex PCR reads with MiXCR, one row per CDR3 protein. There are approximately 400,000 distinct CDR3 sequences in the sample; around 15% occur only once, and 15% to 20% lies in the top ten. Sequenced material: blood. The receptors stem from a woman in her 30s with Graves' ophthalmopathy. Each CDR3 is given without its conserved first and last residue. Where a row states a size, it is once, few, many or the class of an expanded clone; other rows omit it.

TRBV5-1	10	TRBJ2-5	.	ASRREKETQY
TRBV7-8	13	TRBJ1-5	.	ASRPGGGSNQPQH
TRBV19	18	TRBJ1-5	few	ASSILSKVDSDRHNQPQH
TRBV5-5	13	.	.	ASSPDGVGKNIQF
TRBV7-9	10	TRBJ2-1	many	ASSYDGYEQF
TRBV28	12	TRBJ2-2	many	ASGTQLNTGELF
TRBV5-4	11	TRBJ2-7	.	ASSLVQAHEQY
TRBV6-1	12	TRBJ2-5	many	ASSEGGYQETQY
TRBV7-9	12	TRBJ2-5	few	ASSLFQGGETQY
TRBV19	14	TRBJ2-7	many	ASSPSGTTGSYEQY
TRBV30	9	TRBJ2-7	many	AWSVGEGQY
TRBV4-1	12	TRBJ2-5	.	ASTGGRGQETQY
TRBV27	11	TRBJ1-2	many	ASSSRGNYGYT
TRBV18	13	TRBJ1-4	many	ASSPPLTANEKLF
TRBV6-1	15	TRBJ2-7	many	ASRPTGQGNAIYEQY
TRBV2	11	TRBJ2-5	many	ASSEGLWETQY
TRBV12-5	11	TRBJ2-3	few	ASGLVLRDTQY
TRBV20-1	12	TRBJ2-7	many	SARGGTGWIEQY
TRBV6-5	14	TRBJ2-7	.	ASSSSTSGRSYEQY
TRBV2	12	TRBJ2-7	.	ASSNWEEIYEQY
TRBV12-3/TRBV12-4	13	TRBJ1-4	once	ASSTGGGGEEKLF
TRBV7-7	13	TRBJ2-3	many	ASSLGQLSTDTQY
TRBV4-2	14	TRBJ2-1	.	ASSQEALASYNEQF
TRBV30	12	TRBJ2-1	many	AWRWDLSYNEQF
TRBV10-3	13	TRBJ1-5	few	AISESGQVFQPQH
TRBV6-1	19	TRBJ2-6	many	ASRGMLRAGTEHSGANVLT
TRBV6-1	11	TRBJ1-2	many	ASRTGNNYGYT
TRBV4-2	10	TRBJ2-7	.	ASSQGQREQY
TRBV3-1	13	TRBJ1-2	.	ASSQDSGPSRGYT
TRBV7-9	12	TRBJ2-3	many	ASSRPVSQDTQY
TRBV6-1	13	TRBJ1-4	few	ASSDLSKTVEKLF
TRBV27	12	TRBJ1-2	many	ASRTRQGAYGYT
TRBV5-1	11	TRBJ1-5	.	ASRYSSNQPQH
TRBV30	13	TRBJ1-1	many	AWSRVGGRGTEAF
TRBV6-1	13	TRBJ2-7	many	ASSEVGGRLYEQY
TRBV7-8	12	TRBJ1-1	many	ASSSPGGWGEAF
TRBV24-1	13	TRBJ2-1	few	ATSDFGRPYNEQF
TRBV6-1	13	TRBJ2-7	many	ASSFPGQGAYEQY
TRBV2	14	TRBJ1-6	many	ASRPTQGLGNSPLH
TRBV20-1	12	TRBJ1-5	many	SAQVLQGNQPQH
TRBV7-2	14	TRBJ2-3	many	ASSARRGGPTDTQY
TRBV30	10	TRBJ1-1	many	AWSELGTEAF
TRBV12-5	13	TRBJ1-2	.	ASGRGPRGYYGYT
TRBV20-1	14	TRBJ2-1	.	SAKIPREPPYNEQF
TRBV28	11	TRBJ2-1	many	ASLGGTYNEQF
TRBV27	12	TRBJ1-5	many	ASSLEVGNQPQH
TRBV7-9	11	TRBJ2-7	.	ASSLTGKDEQY
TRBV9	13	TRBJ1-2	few	ASSVTGEVHYGYT
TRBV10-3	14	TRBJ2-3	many	AISALGAPSTDTQY
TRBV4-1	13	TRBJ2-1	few	ASSQDTSDRVEQF
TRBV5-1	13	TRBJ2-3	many	ASSSDRDAADTQY
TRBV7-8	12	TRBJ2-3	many	ASSLETREDTQY
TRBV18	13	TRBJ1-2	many	ASSRGQGANYGYT
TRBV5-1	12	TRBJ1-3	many	ASSPGTEGNTIY
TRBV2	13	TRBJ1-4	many	ASRGQGVTNEKLF
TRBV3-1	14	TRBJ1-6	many	ASSQRRDLIYSPLH
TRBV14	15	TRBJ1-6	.	ASSQDIRGFNNSPLH
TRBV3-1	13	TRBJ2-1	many	ASSQVRGGYNEQF
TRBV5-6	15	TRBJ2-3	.	ARRRAPGHFTTDTQY